Listed here is a single T cell receptor (beta chain). The antigen is undetermined. A read error may produce the germline difference seen at one junction end. After isolation, RNA underwent reverse transcription to generate cDNA as the sequencing template. Sequencing was performed with immunoSEQ multiplex PCR; in TCRdb, only in-frame clones are kept and a portion is missing. The sample comprises roughly 150,000 clones, more than 45% of which are singletons, and approximately 6.8% rests with the top ten. Alopecia areata patients had lesional scalp punch biopsies and peripheral blood taken from them. This sample is part of a study of CD8+ T cells in alopecia areata. Study in general: Tofacitinib lasted 6 to 18 months, then 6 months off drug.

Study results and limitations: Between patients, shared TCR sequences were less clear than in mice. This was possibly due in part to HLA diversity in the patient population.

Sample: CD4+ T cells sorted from blood. This TCR was recovered from a human donor with alopecia areata.

Here the CDR3 DNA reads TGTGCCATCAGTGAGGTGAAGGCTAGCGGGAAGAATGAGCAGTTCTTC. It codes for CAISEVKASGKNEQFF. The chain carries TRBV6-1 and TRBJ2-1, with 9 bases that match TRBD2. CDR1 and CDR2 (germline): MNHNS, SASEGT. CDR3 size: 16 residues.